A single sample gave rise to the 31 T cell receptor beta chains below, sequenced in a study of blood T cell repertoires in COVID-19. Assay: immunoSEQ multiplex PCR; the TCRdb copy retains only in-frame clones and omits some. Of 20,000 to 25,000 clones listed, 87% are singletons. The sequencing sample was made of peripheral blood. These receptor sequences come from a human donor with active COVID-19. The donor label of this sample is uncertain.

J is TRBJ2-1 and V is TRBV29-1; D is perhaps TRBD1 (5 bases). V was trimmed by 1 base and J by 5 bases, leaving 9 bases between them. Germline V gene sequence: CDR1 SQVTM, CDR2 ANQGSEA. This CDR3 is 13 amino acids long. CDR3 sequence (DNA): TGCAGCGTTGAAGGGACATCGGACAATGAGCAGTTCTTC. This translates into CSVEGTSDNEQFF.

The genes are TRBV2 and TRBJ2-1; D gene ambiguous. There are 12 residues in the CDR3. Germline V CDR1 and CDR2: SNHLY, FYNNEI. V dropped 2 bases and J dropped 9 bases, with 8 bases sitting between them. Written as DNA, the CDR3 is TGTGCCAGCAGTGAAACGCGCGTTGAGCAGTTCTTC. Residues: CASSETRVEQFF.

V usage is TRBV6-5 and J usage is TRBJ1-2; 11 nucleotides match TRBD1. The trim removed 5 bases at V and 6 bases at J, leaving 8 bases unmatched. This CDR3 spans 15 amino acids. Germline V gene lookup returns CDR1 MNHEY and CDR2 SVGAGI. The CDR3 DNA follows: TGTGCCAGCAGTAGGACAGGGGGCGATGTTCATGGCTACACCTTC. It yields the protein CASSRTGGDVHGYTF.

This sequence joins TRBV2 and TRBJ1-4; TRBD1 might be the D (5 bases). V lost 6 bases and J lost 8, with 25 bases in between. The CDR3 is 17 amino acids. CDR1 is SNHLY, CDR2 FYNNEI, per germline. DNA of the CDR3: TGTGCCAGCAGCCTGGGGGGAAGCCCGCAACTAATGGAAAAACTGTTTTTT. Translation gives CASSLGGSPQLMEKLFF. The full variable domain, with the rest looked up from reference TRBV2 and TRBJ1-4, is EPEVTQTPSHQVTQMGQEVILRCVPISNHLYFYWYRQILGQKVEFLVSFYNNEISEKSEIFDDQFSVERPDGSNFTLKIRSTKLEDSAMYFCASSLGGSPQLMEKLFFGSGTQLSVL.

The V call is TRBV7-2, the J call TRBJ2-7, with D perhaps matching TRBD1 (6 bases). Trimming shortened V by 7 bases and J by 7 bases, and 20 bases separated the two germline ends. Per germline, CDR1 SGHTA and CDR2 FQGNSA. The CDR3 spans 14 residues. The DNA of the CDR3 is TGTGCCAGCACTACCGAAGCGAGGGGGAAGGAGCAGTACTTC. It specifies CASTTEARGKEQYF. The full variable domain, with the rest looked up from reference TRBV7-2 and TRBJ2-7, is GAGVSQSPSNKVTEKGKDVELRCDPISGHTALYWYRQSLGQGLEFLIYFQGNSAPDKSGLPSDRFSAERTGGSVSTLTIQRTQQEDSAVYLCASTTEARGKEQYFGPGTRLTVT.

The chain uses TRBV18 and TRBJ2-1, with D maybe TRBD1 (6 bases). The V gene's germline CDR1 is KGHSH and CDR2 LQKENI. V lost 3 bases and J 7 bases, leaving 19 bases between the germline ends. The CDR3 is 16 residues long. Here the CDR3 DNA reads TGTGCCAGCTCACCCCGGCCCCCACAGGGATCGAATGAGCAGTTCTTC. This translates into CASSPRPPQGSNEQFF. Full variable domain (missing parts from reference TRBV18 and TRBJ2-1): NAGVMQNPRHLVRRRGQEARLRCSPMKGHSHVYWYRQLPEEGLKFMVYLQKENIIDESGMPKERFSAEFPKEGPSILRIQQVVRGDSAAYFCASSPRPPQGSNEQFFGPGTRLTVL.

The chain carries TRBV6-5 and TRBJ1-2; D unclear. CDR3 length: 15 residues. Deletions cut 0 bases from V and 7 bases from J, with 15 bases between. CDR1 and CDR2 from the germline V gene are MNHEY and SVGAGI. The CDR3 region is CASSYSAGDVFGYTF. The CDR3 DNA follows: TGTGCCAGCAGTTACTCGGCCGGAGATGTCTTTGGCTACACCTTC.

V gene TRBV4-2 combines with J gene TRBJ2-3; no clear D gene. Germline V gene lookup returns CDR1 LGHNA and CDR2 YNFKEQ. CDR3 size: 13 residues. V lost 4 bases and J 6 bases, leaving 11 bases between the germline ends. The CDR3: CASSPLRLDTQYF. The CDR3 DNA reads TGTGCCAGCAGCCCCCTCAGACTGGATACGCAGTATTTT.

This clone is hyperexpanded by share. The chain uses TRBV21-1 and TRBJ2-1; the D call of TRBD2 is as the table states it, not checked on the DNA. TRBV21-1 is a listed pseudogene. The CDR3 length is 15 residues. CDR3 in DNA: TGTGCCAGCAGCAATAGCGGGAATCCCACCGGTGAGCAGTTCTTC. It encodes CASSNSGNPTGEQFF.

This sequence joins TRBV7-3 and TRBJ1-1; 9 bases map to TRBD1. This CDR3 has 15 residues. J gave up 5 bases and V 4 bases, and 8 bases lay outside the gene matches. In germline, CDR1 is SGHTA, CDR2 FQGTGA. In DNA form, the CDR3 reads TGTGCCAGCAGCTCCGGGACAGGGTATGGGACTGAAGCTTTCTTT. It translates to CASSSGTGYGTEAFF.

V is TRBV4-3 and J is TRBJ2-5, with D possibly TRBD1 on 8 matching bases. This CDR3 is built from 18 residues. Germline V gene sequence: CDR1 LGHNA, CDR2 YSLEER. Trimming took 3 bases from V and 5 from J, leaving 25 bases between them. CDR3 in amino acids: CASSQTGAEGGGRETQYF. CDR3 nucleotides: TGCGCCAGCAGCCAGACAGGGGCCGAGGGAGGGGGACGGGAGACCCAGTACTTC.

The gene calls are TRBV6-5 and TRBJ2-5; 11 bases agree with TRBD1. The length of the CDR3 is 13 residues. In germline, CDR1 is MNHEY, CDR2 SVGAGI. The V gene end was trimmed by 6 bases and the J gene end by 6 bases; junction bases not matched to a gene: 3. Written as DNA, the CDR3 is TGTGCCAGCAGAGGGACAGGGGGAAAGACCCAGTACTTC. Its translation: CASRGTGGKTQYF.

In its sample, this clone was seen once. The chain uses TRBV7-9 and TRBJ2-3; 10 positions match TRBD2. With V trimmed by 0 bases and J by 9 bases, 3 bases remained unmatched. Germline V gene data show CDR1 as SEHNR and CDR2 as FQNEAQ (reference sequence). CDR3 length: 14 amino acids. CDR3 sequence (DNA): TGTGCCAGCAGCTTAGCAGCGGGGGGGGCGACGCAGTATTTT. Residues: CASSLAAGGATQYF.

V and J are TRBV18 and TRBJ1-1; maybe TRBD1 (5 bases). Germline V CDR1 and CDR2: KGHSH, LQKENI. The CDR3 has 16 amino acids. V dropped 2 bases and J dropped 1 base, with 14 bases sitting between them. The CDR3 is CASSPGWAGPNTEAFF. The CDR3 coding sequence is TGTGCCAGCTCACCAGGTTGGGCAGGGCCGAACACTGAAGCTTTCTTT.

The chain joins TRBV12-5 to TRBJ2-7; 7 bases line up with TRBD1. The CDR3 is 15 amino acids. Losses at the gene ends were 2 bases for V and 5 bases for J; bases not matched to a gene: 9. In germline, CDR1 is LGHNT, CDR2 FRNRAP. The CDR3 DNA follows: TGTGCTAGTGGTTTGACGTTGACAGGGCGGGACGAGCAGTACTTC. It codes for CASGLTLTGRDEQYF.

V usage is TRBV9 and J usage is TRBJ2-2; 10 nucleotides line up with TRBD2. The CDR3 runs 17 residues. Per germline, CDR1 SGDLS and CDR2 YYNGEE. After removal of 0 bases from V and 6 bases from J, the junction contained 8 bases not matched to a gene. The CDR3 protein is CASSVGMGLAGAGELFF. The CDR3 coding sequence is TGTGCCAGCAGCGTAGGCATGGGGCTAGCGGGGGCCGGGGAGCTGTTTTTT.

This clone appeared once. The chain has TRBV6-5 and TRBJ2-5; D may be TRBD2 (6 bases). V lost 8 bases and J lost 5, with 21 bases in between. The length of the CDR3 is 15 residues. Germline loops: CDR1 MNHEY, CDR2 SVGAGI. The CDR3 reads CASGGQGRFWETQYF. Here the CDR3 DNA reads TGTGCCAGCGGAGGGCAGGGCAGGTTTTGGGAGACCCAGTACTTC.

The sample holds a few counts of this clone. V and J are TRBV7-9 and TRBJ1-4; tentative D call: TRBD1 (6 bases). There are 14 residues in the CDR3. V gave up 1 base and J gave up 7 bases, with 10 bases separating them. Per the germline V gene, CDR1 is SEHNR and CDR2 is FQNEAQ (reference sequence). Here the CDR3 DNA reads TGTGCCAGCAGCTTAGACAGGGCGGGTGAAAAACTGTTTTTT. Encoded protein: CASSLDRAGEKLFF.

CDR3 residues: CASRRQSSTDTQYF. The CDR3 coding sequence is TGTGCCAGCAGAAGACAGTCTAGCACAGATACGCAGTATTTT. V usage is TRBV9 and J usage is TRBJ2-3; TRBD1 is a possible D gene (5 bases). The V gene's germline CDR1 is SGDLS and CDR2 YYNGEE. CDR3 length: 14 amino acids. V shed 5 bases and J shed 0 bases, with 10 bases lying between them. Full variable domain (missing parts from reference TRBV9 and TRBJ2-3): DSGVTQTPKHLITATGQRVTLRCSPRSGDLSVYWYQQSLDQGLQFLIQYYNGEERAKGNILERFSAQQFPDLHSELNLSSLELGDSALYFCASRRQSSTDTQYFGPGTRLTVL.

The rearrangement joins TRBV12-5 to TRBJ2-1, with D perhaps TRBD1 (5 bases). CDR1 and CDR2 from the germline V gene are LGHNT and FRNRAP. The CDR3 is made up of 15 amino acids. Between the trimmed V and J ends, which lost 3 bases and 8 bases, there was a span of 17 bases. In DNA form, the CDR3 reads TGTGCTAGTGGTTTCGGGCAGGGCTTAAGGGATGAGCAGTTCTTC. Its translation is CASGFGQGLRDEQFF.

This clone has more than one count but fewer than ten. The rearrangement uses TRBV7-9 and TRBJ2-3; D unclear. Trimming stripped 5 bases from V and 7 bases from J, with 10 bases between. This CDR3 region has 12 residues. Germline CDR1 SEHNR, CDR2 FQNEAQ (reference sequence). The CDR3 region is CASSRHVNTQYF. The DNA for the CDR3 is TGTGCCAGCAGCCGACATGTAAATACGCAGTATTTT.

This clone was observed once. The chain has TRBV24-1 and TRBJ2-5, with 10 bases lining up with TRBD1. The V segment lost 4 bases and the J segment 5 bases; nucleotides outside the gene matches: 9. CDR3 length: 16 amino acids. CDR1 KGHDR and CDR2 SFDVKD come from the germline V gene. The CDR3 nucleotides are TGTGCCACCAGTGACCCCTCAGGGACAGGGGTGGAGACCCAGTACTTC. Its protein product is CATSDPSGTGVETQYF.

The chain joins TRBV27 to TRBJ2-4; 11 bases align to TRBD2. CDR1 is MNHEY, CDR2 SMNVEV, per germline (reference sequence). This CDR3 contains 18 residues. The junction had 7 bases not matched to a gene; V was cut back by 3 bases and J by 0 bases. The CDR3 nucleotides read TGTGCCAGCAGTTTTCCGGGACTAGCGGAGTTAGCCAAAAACATTCAGTACTTC. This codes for CASSFPGLAELAKNIQYF.

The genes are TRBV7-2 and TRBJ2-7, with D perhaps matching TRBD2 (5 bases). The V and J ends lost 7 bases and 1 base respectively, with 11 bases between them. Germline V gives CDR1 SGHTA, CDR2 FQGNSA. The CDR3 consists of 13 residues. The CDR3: CASIPSGSYEQYF. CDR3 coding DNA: TGTGCCAGCATCCCCAGCGGTTCCTACGAGCAGTACTTC. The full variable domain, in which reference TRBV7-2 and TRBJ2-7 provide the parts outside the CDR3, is GAGVSQSPSNKVTEKGKDVELRCDPISGHTALYWYRQSLGQGLEFLIYFQGNSAPDKSGLPSDRFSAERTGGSVSTLTIQRTQQEDSAVYLCASIPSGSYEQYFGPGTRLTVT.

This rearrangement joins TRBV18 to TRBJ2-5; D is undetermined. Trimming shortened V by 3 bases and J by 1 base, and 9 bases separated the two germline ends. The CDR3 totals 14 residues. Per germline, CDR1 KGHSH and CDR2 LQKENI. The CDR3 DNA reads TGTGCCAGCTCACCCCCGGGTCCCCAAGAGACCCAGTACTTC. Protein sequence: CASSPPGPQETQYF.

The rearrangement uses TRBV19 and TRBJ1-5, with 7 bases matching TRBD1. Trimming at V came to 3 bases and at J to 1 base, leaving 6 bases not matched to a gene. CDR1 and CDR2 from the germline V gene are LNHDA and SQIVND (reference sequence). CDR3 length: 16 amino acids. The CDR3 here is CASSILGQLSNQPQHF. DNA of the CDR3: TGTGCCAGTAGTATCCTGGGACAGTTGAGCAATCAGCCCCAGCATTTT.

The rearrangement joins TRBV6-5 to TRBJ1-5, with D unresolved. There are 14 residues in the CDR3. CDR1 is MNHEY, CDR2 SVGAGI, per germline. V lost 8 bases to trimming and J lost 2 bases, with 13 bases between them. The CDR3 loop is CASPCELGNQPQHF. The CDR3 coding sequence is TGTGCCAGCCCCTGTGAGTTAGGCAATCAGCCCCAGCATTTT.

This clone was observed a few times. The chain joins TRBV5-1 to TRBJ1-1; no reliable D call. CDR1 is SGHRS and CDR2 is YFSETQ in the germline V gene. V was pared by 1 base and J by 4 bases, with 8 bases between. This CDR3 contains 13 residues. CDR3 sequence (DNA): TGCGCCAGCAGCTTGCCCGGACTCACTGAAGCTTTCTTT. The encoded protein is CASSLPGLTEAFF.

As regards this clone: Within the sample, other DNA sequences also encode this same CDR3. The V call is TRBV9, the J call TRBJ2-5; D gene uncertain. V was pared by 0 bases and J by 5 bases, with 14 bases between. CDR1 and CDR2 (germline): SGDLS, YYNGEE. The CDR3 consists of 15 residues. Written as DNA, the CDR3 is TGTGCCAGCAGCGTAGGCGGCGGTACAAGGGAGACCCAGTACTTC. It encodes CASSVGGGTRETQYF. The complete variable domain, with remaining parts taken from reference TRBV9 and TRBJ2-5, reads DSGVTQTPKHLITATGQRVTLRCSPRSGDLSVYWYQQSLDQGLQFLIQYYNGEERAKGNILERFSAQQFPDLHSELNLSSLELGDSALYFCASSVGGGTRETQYFGPGTRLLVL.

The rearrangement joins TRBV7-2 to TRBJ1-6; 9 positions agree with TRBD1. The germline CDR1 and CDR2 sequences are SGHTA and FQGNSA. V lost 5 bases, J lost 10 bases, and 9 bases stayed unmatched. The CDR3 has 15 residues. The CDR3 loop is CASSARQGETSPLHF. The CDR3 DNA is TGTGCCAGCAGCGCTCGACAGGGGGAGACCTCACCCCTCCACTTT.

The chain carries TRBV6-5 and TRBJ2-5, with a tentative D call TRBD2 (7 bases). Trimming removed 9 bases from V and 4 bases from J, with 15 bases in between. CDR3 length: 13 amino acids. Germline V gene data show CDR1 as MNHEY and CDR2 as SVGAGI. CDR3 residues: CASLRGAGETQYF. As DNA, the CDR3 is TGTGCCAGTCTACGGGGGGCGGGAGAGACCCAGTACTTC.